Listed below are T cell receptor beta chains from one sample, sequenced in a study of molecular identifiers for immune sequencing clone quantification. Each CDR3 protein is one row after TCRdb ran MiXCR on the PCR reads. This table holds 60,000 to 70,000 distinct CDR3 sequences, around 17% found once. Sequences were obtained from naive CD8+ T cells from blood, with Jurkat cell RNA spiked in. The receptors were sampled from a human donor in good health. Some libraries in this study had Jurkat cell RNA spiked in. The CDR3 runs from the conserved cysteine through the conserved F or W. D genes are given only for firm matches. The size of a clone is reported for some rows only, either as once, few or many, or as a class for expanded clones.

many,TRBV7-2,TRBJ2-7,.,CASSPGGSSYEQYF,TGTGCCAGCAGCCCGGGGGGCTCCTCCTACGAGCAGTACTTC
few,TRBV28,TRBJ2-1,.,CASRDYNEQFF,TGTGCCAGCAGGGACTACAATGAGCAGTTCTTC
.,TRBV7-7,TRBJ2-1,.,CASSRRGHNEQFF,TGTGCCAGCAGCCGACGGGGTCACAATGAGCAGTTCTTC
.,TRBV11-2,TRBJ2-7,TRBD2,CASRGGRLSYEQYF,TGTGCCAGCAGGGGAGGGCGGCTTTCCTACGAGCAGTACTTC
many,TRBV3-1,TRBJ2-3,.,CASSQIQAADTQYF,TGTGCCAGCAGCCAAATCCAGGCAGCAGATACGCAGTATTTT
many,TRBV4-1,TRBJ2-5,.,CASSQDRETQYF,TGCGCCAGCAGCCAAGATCGAGAGACCCAGTACTTC
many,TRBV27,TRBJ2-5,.,CASSLWGSPETQYF,TGTGCCAGCAGTTTGTGGGGTTCGCCTGAGACCCAGTACTTC
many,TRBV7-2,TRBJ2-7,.,CASSLAGRDLYEQYF,TGTGCCAGCAGCTTAGCGGGGCGGGACCTCTACGAGCAGTACTTC
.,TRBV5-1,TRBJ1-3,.,CASSLAGVSGNTIYF,TGCGCCAGCAGCTTGGCAGGCGTCTCTGGAAACACCATATATTTT
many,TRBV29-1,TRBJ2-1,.,CSVEAGVGPEQFF,TGCAGCGTTGAAGCGGGGGTCGGGCCCGAGCAGTTCTTC
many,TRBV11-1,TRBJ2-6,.,CASSTGTSGANVLTF,TGTGCCAGCAGCACCGGGACCTCTGGGGCCAACGTCCTGACTTTC
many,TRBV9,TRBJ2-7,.,CASSSMGDYEQYF,TGTGCCAGCAGCTCGATGGGAGACTACGAGCAGTACTTC
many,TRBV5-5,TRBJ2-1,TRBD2,CASSLVASGRGGADEQFF,TGTGCCAGCAGCTTGGTTGCTAGCGGGAGAGGGGGTGCTGACGAGCAGTTCTTC
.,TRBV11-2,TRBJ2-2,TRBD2,CAGTPRGAGDIGGGLFF,TGTGCCGGCACCCCGAGGGGAGCGGGAGATATAGGCGGGGGGCTGTTTTTT
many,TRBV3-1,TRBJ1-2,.,CASSPGRNELNYGYTF,TGTGCCAGCAGCCCAGGACGGAACGAGCTAAACTATGGCTACACCTTC
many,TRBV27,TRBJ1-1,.,CASSSLMRQNTEAFF,TGTGCCAGCAGTTCGCTAATGAGACAGAACACTGAAGCTTTCTTT
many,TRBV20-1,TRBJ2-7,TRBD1,CSARTGKAYEQYF,TGCAGTGCTAGGACAGGGAAGGCCTACGAGCAGTACTTC
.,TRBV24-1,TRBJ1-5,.,CATSDFPSPEPQHF,TGTGCCACCAGTGATTTTCCCTCGCCGGAGCCCCAGCATTTT
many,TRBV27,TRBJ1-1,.,CASMGGPNTEAFF,TGTGCCAGCATGGGGGGGCCGAACACTGAAGCTTTCTTT
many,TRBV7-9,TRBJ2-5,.,CASSSSEGQFHTETQYF,TGTGCCAGCAGCTCATCCGAAGGACAGTTCCACACAGAGACCCAGTACTTC
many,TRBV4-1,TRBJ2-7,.,CASSDDGLSYEQYF,TGCGCCAGCAGCGACGACGGACTCTCCTACGAGCAGTACTTC
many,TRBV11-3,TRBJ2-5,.,CASSNKGVVSSGFQETQYF,TGTGCCAGCAGCAACAAGGGGGTCGTGTCTAGCGGTTTCCAAGAGACCCAGTACTTC
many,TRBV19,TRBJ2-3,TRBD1,CASSPLLRDRGDTQYF,TGTGCCAGTAGTCCCCTCCTCCGGGACAGGGGTGATACGCAGTATTTT
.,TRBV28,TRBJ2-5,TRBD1,CASSLYARQGRETRYF,TGTGCCAGCAGTTTATATGCCAGACAGGGACGAGAGACCCGGTACTTC
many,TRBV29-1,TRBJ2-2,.,CSVEEGHGELFF,TGCAGCGTTGAGGAGGGTCACGGGGAGCTGTTTTTT
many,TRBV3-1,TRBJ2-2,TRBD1,CASSQGQGVAGELFF,TGTGCCAGCAGCCAAGGACAGGGTGTGGCCGGGGAGCTGTTTTTT
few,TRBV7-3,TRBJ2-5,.,CASSLKGRIQETQYF,TGTGCCAGCAGCCTCAAAGGGCGGATCCAAGAGACCCAGTACTTC
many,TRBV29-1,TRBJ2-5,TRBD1,CSVADRAETQYF,TGCAGCGTAGCGGACAGGGCGGAGACCCAGTACTTC
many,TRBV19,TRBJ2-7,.,CASSLGPGAGYYEQYF,TGTGCCAGTAGCCTAGGCCCAGGGGCCGGTTACTACGAGCAGTACTTC
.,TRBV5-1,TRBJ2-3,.,CASSSYGGWEGTDTQYF,TGTGCCAGCAGCTCCTATGGTGGATGGGAGGGCACAGATACGCAGTATTTT
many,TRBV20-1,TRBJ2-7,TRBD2,CSARSGSSYEQYF,TGCAGTGCCAGAAGCGGGAGTAGCTACGAGCAGTACTTC
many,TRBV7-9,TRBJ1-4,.,CASSPTGSHEKLFF,TGTGCCAGCAGCCCCACAGGGTCGCATGAAAAACTGTTTTTT
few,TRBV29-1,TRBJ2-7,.,CSVWRDDSYEQYF,TGCAGCGTTTGGCGGGACGACTCCTACGAGCAGTACTTC
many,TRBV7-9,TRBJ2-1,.,CASSTPSTPLYNEQFF,TGTGCCAGCAGCACCCCCTCGACACCCCTCTACAATGAGCAGTTCTTC
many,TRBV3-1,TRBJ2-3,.,CASSQDHWSDTQYF,TGTGCCAGCAGCCAAGACCATTGGTCGGATACGCAGTATTTT
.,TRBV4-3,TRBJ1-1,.,CASSQDRDPYMDTEAFF,TGCGCCAGCAGCCAAGATCGGGACCCTTACATGGACACTGAAGCTTTCTTT
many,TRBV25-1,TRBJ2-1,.,CASSPDYTKYNEQFF,TGTGCCAGCAGTCCCGACTACACGAAGTACAATGAGCAGTTCTTC
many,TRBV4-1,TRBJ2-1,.,CASSPRTDYNEQFF,TGCGCCAGCAGCCCGCGGACAGACTACAATGAGCAGTTCTTC
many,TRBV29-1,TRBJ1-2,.,CSVVDREYGYTF,TGCAGCGTTGTGGACAGAGAATATGGCTACACCTTC
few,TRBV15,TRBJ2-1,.,CATSRGGVDSLYPEQFF,TGTGCCACCAGCAGAGGAGGTGTGGACAGTTTATACCCTGAGCAGTTCTTC
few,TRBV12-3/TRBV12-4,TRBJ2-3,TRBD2,CASSLGGPTDTQYF,TGTGCCAGCAGTTTGGGAGGGCCAACAGATACGCAGTATTTT
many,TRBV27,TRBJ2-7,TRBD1,CASSLGTAYEQYF,TGTGCCAGCAGTTTAGGGACAGCTTACGAGCAGTACTTC
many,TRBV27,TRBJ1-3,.,CASSHDGSGNTIYF,TGTGCCAGCAGTCACGACGGATCTGGAAACACCATATATTTT
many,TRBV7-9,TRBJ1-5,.,CASSSVDSVNQPQHF,TGTGCCAGCAGCTCCGTAGACAGCGTCAATCAGCCCCAGCATTTT
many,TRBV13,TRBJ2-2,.,CASSPRIFANTGELFF,TGTGCCAGCAGCCCAAGAATATTCGCGAACACCGGGGAGCTGTTTTTT
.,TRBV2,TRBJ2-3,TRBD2,CASTSGLGADTQYF,TGTGCCAGCACCTCGGGACTAGGAGCAGATACGCAGTATTTT
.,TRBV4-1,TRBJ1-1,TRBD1,CASSLGQGLNTEAFF,TGCGCCAGCAGTCTTGGACAGGGACTGAACACTGAAGCTTTCTTT
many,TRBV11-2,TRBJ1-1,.,CASSFSGDGPRAEAFF,TGTGCCAGCAGCTTTTCGGGGGATGGCCCTAGGGCTGAAGCTTTCTTT
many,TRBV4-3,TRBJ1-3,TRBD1,CASSQDWDSSGNTIYF,TGCGCCAGCAGCCAAGACTGGGACAGCTCTGGAAACACCATATATTTT
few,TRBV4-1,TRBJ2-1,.,CASSQEVLNEQFF,TGCGCCAGCAGCCAAGAAGTACTTAATGAGCAGTTCTTC
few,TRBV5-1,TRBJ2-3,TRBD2,CASSPALAGGSSDTQYF,TGCGCCAGCAGCCCCGCGTTAGCGGGAGGGTCCTCAGATACGCAGTATTTT
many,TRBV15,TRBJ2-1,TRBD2,CATSGLAGEQFF,TGTGCCACCAGCGGACTAGCAGGTGAGCAGTTCTTC
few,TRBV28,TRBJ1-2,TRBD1,CAGSFQNRGLGYTF,TGTGCCGGCAGTTTCCAAAACAGGGGGCTTGGCTACACCTTC
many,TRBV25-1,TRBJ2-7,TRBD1,CASSGKRTGDPYEQYF,TGTGCCAGCAGTGGGAAACGGACAGGGGACCCCTACGAGCAGTACTTC
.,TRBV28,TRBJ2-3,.,CASSPRWASSTDTQYF,TGTGCCAGCAGCCCGCGGTGGGCCAGTTCCACAGATACGCAGTATTTT
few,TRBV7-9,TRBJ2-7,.,CASSLVSLEQYF,TGTGCCAGCAGCTTAGTCTCTCTCGAGCAGTACTTC
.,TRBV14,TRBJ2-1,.,CASSQYRQANQEQFF,TGTGCCAGCAGCCAATACCGTCAGGCCAACCAAGAGCAGTTCTTC